The 11 T cell receptor beta chains in this list originate from one sample, sequenced in a study of monozygotic twins with inflammatory bowel disease (dated by TCRdb to 2018 to 2020). Library creation used 5' RACE. These reads were obtained on an Illumina HiSeq 2500. TCRdb reprocessed the public reads and reports one entry per CDR3 protein sequence, without DNA. This sample's records show about 380,000 distinct CDR3 sequences. The ten largest clones capture approximately 2.8% of the sample. The sequenced material came from blood. The receptors stem from a human donor with ulcerative colitis or Crohn's disease, or a healthy co-twin of an affected twin (not recorded which).

The chain recombines TRBV7-3 with TRBJ1-1. This CDR3 contains 15 residues. Germline V CDR1 and CDR2: SGHTA, FQGTGA. The CDR3: CASSLWAGETTEAFF.

The chain joins TRBV5-1 to TRBJ2-5; checking the TCRdb D call of TRBD2 is not possible without DNA. From germline, CDR1 is SGHRS and CDR2 YFSETQ. This CDR3 contains 15 residues. The CDR3: CATTSGGALQETQYF.

The rearrangement uses TRBV7-3 and TRBJ2-1; TCRdb returns TRBD1, unconfirmable since there is no DNA. Germline V gene sequence: CDR1 SGHTA, CDR2 FQGTGA. The CDR3 has 14 amino acids. The chain's CDR3 is CASSQPTGRDEQFF.

V usage is TRBV11-2 and J usage is TRBJ2-5; with no DNA, the TCRdb D assignment of TRBD1 cannot be verified. The germline CDR1 and CDR2 sequences are SGHAT and FQNNGV. There are 15 residues in the CDR3. The CDR3 reads CASSRAPGGQETQYF.

V usage is TRBV20-1 and J usage is TRBJ2-7; the D call from TCRdb, TRBD1, cannot be confirmed without DNA. The CDR3 spans 13 residues. The germline CDR1 and CDR2 sequences are DFQATT and SNEGSKA (reference sequence). CDR3 residues: CSARGTGLAEQYF.

The V and J genes are TRBV3-1 and TRBJ2-3. CDR1 is LGHDT, CDR2 YNNKEL, per germline (reference sequence). The CDR3 spans 16 residues. CDR3 loop: CASSQDLRISTDTQYF.

The V gene is TRBV20-1, the J gene TRBJ2-5; TCRdb outputs TRBD2, but without DNA this stays unchecked. This CDR3 region has 15 residues. Germline loops: CDR1 DFQATT, CDR2 SNEGSKA (reference sequence). CDR3 amino acids: CSAPPSGGWGETQYF.

The chain uses TRBV7-9 and TRBJ1-2. There are 12 residues in the CDR3. Germline-derived CDR1 and CDR2 are SEHNR and FQNEAQ (reference sequence). CDR3 sequence reads: CASSRNSYGYTF.

The genes are TRBV2 and TRBJ2-7. Looked up from germline, CDR1 is SNHLY and CDR2 is FYNNEI. The CDR3 consists of 13 residues. This CDR3 reads CASRRGGNYEQYF.

The rearrangement joins TRBV4-3 to TRBJ2-2. Germline loops: CDR1 LGHNA, CDR2 YSLEER. There are 13 residues in the CDR3. The CDR3 loop is CASSQKNTGELFF.

The J gene is TRBJ1-2, the V gene TRBV7-2. CDR3 length: 13 amino acids. Per germline, CDR1 SGHTA and CDR2 FQGNSA. CDR3 in amino acids: CASSFVTNYGYTF.